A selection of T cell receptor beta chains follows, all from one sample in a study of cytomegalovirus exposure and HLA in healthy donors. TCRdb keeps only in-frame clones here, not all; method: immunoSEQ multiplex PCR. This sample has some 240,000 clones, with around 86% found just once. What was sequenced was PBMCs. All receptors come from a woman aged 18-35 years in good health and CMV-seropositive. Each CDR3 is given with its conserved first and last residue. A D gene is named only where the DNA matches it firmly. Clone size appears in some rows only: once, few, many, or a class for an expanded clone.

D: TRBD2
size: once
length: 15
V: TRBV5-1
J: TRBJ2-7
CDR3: CASSLETSGAYEQYF
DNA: TGCGCCAGCAGCTTGGAGACTAGCGGCGCCTACGAGCAGTACTTC

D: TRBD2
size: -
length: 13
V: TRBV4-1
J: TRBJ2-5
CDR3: CASSRLAEETQYF
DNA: TGCGCCAGCAGCCGGCTAGCGGAAGAGACCCAGTACTTC

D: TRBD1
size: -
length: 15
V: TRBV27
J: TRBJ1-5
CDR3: CASSPRTGGNQPQHF
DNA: TGTGCCAGCAGTCCGCGGACAGGCGGCAATCAGCCCCAGCATTTT

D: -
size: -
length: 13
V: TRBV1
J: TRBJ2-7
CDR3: CTSSQVISYEQYF
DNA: TGCACCAGCAGCCAAGTAATCAGCTACGAGCAGTACTTC

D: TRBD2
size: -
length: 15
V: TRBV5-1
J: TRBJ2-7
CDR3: CASSLTSGKSYEQYF
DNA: TGCGCCAGCAGCCTGACTAGCGGGAAATCCTACGAGCAGTACTTC

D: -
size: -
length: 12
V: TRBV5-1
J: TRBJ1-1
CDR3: CASSFSGLEAFF
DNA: TGCGCCAGCAGCTTCTCAGGGCTTGAAGCTTTCTTT

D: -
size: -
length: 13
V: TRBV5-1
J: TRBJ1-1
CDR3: CASSLMKGGVAFF
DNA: TGCGCCAGCAGCTTGATGAAGGGGGGGGTAGCTTTCTTT

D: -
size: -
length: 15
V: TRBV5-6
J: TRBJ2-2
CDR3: CASSEPPLGPGELFF
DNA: TGTGCCAGCAGCGAGCCGCCGTTGGGGCCCGGGGAGCTGTTTTTT

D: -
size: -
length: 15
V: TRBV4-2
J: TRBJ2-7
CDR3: CASSQETATSYEQYF
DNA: TGTGCCAGCAGCCAAGAGACAGCCACCTCCTACGAGCAGTACTTC

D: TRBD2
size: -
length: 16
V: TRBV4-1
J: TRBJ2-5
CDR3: CASSHQTSGGGLAQYF
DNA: TGCGCCAGCAGCCACCAGACTAGCGGGGGGGGGTTGGCCCAGTACTTC

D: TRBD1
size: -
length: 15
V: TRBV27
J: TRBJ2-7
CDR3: CASSSRGQGDYEQYF
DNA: TGTGCCAGCAGTTCCCGCGGACAGGGGGACTACGAGCAGTACTTC

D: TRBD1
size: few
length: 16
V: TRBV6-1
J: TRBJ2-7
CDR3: CASSEPGTALSYEQYF
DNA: TGTGCCAGCAGTGAACCTGGGACAGCCTTATCCTACGAGCAGTACTTC

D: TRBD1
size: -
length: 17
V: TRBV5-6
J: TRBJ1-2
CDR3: CASSLEWTGAANYGYTF
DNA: TGTGCCAGCAGCTTAGAATGGACAGGGGCGGCTAACTATGGCTACACCTTC

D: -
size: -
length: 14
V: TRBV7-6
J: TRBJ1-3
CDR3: CASSLASSGNTIYF
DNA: TGTGCCAGCAGCTTAGCCAGCTCTGGAAACACCATATATTTT

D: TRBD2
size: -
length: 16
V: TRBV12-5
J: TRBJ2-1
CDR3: CASGAAGTSGYNEQFF
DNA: TGTGCTAGTGGCGCTGCCGGGACTAGCGGTTACAATGAGCAGTTCTTC

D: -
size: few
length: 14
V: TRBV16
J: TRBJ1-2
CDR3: CASSQSTGGHGYTF
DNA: TGTGCCAGCAGCCAATCAACCGGAGGCCATGGCTACACCTTC

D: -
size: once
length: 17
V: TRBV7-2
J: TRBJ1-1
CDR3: CASSFWKGVKGDTEAFF
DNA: TGTGCCAGCAGCTTTTGGAAGGGGGTCAAGGGGGACACTGAAGCTTTCTTT

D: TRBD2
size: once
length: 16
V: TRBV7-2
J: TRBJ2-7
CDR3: CASSPGSSGVFYEQYF
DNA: TGTGCCAGCAGCCCTGGATCCAGCGGGGTCTTTTACGAGCAGTACTTC